A selection of T cell receptor beta chains follows, all from one sample in a study of chemoradiotherapy in HPV16-positive cancers. Some clones are missing from TCRdb's copy, which holds only in-frame ones; the method was immunoSEQ multiplex PCR. The sample holds roughly 34,000 clones, about 82% seen once. Sequences were derived from blood, sampled from a patient who underwent chemoradiotherapy. Receptors were obtained from a human donor with HPV-associated anogenital cancer. Both conserved end residues are part of each CDR3. D genes are given only for firm matches. Expanded clones are given a class, and other clones once, few, many or no size at all.

J,D,V,length,size,DNA,CDR3
TRBJ2-7,NA,TRBV27,12,few,TGTGCCAGCAGTCCACCATCCTACGAGCAGTACTTC,CASSPPSYEQYF
TRBJ1-1,TRBD1,TRBV6-4,15,NA,TGTGCCAGCAGTCCGCAGGGGGGGGGAAACACTGAAGCTTTCTTT,CASSPQGGGNTEAFF
TRBJ2-1,TRBD2,TRBV30,13,NA,TGTGCCTGGAGTGTCGGTGAACTAGCGTTAAAGTTCTTC,CAWSVGELALKFF
TRBJ1-5,NA,TRBV5-8,15,NA,TGTGCCAGCAGCTTGGTTGCTGCAGGGAGTCAGCCCCAGCATTTT,CASSLVAAGSQPQHF
TRBJ2-1,NA,TRBV14,16,NA,TGTGCCAGCAGCCAAGGTGTGCGTTCCTCTCACAATGAGCAGTTCTTC,CASSQGVRSSHNEQFF
TRBJ1-1,NA,TRBV6-1,15,NA,TGTGCCAGCAGTCAAGGGGTAGGGGGATTTACTGAAGCTTTCTTT,CASSQGVGGFTEAFF
TRBJ2-2,NA,TRBV15,17,NA,TGTGCCACCAGCAGAGGAGGTCGGGGCCTGAACACCGGGGAGCTGTTTTTT,CATSRGGRGLNTGELFF
TRBJ1-1,TRBD1,TRBV4-2,18,NA,TGTGCCAGCAGCCAAGGGAAACAGGCAGGGGGCTTGAACACTGAAGCTTTCTTT,CASSQGKQAGGLNTEAFF
TRBJ2-1,TRBD2,TRBV30,14,few,TGTGCCTGGAAAGGACTAGAGTTCTTCAATGAGCAGTTCTTC,CAWKGLEFFNEQFF
TRBJ1-3,NA,TRBV7-6,16,NA,TGTGCCAGCAGCTTAGCCGCGAGACTGCCGGGAAACACCATATATTTT,CASSLAARLPGNTIYF
TRBJ2-1,TRBD2,TRBV5-4,16,NA,TGTGCCAGCAGCTTGGATAGCGGGGGGTCTCCCAATGAGCAGTTCTTC,CASSLDSGGSPNEQFF
TRBJ1-1,NA,TRBV14,12,NA,TGTGCCAGCAGCCAAGTAATGCCTGAAGCTTTCTTT,CASSQVMPEAFF
TRBJ1-2,NA,TRBV19,15,NA,TGTGCCAGTAGTATATTCGCGAGACCGGACTATGGCTACACCTTC,CASSIFARPDYGYTF
TRBJ2-2,NA,TRBV4-3,13,NA,TGCGCCAGCAGCCAAGGGCGGACCGGGGAGCTGTTTTTT,CASSQGRTGELFF
TRBJ2-7,NA,TRBV29-1,15,NA,TGCAGCGTTGAAGATCCGGACAGCCCCTCCTACGAGCAGTACTTC,CSVEDPDSPSYEQYF
TRBJ1-2,NA,TRBV7-2,15,NA,TGTGCCAGCAGCCTCACCGGGACGTCCGTTTATGGCTACACCTTC,CASSLTGTSVYGYTF
TRBJ2-1,NA,TRBV6-1,14,NA,TGTGCCAGCAGCCCGGGACAATCCTACAATGAGCAGTTCTTC,CASSPGQSYNEQFF
TRBJ2-1,NA,TRBV7-9,16,NA,TGTGCCAGCAGCATCCTTGGTCTGAGCTCCTACAATGAGCAGTTCTTC,CASSILGLSSYNEQFF
TRBJ1-2,NA,TRBV9,16,once,TGTGCCAGCAGCGTAAACTTATTCCCCCAGGAATATGGCTACACCTTC,CASSVNLFPQEYGYTF
TRBJ2-2,NA,TRBV5-4,16,NA,TGTGCCAGCAGCTTGAAAACTAGCCAAAACCAGGGGGAGCTGTTTTTT,CASSLKTSQNQGELFF
TRBJ1-4,NA,TRBV18,17,once,TGTGCCAGCTCACCACCGCACCTGGCCCAGGGAGATGAAAAACTGTTTTTT,CASSPPHLAQGDEKLFF
TRBJ2-2,NA,TRBV14,13,once,TGTGCCAGCAGCCAAGTTTTCCCCGGGGAGCTGTTTTTT,CASSQVFPGELFF
TRBJ2-7,NA,TRBV7-6,13,NA,TGTGCCAGCAGCCCTGACAGAATCTACGAGCAGTACTTC,CASSPDRIYEQYF
TRBJ2-3,NA,TRBV12-5,15,NA,TGTGCTAGTGGTTTGACTAGTCTAGGCACAGATACGCAGTATTTT,CASGLTSLGTDTQYF
TRBJ1-1,NA,TRBV7-9,16,NA,TGTGCCAGCAGCTTATGGAACAGGGCCATGAACACTGAAGCTTTCTTT,CASSLWNRAMNTEAFF
TRBJ1-2,TRBD1,TRBV10-3,16,NA,TGTGCCATCACCTCGGACAGGGGTCTCCTTGCGGGTGGCTACACCTTC,CAITSDRGLLAGGYTF
TRBJ2-7,NA,TRBV20-1,10,NA,TGCAGTGCCGCCAGCGACGAGCAGTACTTC,CSAASDEQYF
TRBJ1-2,NA,TRBV28,13,NA,TGTGCCAGCAGTTTACAAACTAACTATGGCTACACCTTC,CASSLQTNYGYTF
TRBJ1-1,TRBD1,TRBV5-4,16,NA,TGTGCCAGCAGCACCGGACAGGGGTGGTCTAACACTGAAGCTTTCTTT,CASSTGQGWSNTEAFF
TRBJ2-1,NA,TRBV5-1,16,NA,TGCGCCAGCAGCTCCCTTGATGCACCCTCCTACAATGAGCAGTTCTTC,CASSSLDAPSYNEQFF
TRBJ2-2,NA,TRBV10-1,13,NA,TGCGCCAGCAGTGATGCTAACACCGGGGAGCTGTTTTTT,CASSDANTGELFF
TRBJ2-7,NA,TRBV5-1,15,NA,TGCGCCAGCAGTAAGCTCGGAGGTGGTATCTACGAGCAGTACTTC,CASSKLGGGIYEQYF